A single TCR beta chain is shown here with its context. Only in-frame clones appear in the TCRdb table, and some are missing; sequencing was by immunoSEQ multiplex PCR. The data hold some 74,000 clones, with about 95% observed a single time. The record originates from a study of control samples from healthy donors and cancer patients. The V end lost 1 base, the J end lost 5 bases, and 8 bases lay between the germline ends. CDR3 length: 14 residues. Looked up from germline, CDR1 is SGHVS and CDR2 is FQNEAQ. The material sequenced was blood. The V gene is TRBV7-8, the J gene TRBJ1-4; possibly TRBD1 for D (5 bases). The clonotype originates from a woman in her twenties or thirties in good health. This CDR3 is CASSLGGTNEKLFF. The CDR3 nucleotides read TGTGCCAGCAGCTTAGGGGGGACCAATGAAAAACTGTTTTTT. Looking up the rest from reference TRBV7-8 and TRBJ1-4 gives the full variable domain: GAGVSQSPRYKVAKRGQDVALRCDPISGHVSLFWYQQALGQGPEFLTYFQNEAQLDKSGLPSDRFFAERPEGSVSTLKIQRTQQEDSAVYLCASSLGGTNEKLFFGSGTQLSVL.